This TCR beta chain is drawn from a study of T cells in Graves' hyperthyroidism and ophthalmopathy. CDR1 is SGHRS and CDR2 is YFSETQ in the germline V gene. The CDR3 has 13 amino acids. Trimming pared 4 bases from V and 4 bases from J, leaving 11 bases between. About this clonotype itself: Its cognate antigen is unknown.

TCR beta CDR3 regions were amplified from RNA transcripts. In the first-round RT-PCR of the TCR CDR3, the HTBI primer set was used. TCRdb called the multiplex PCR reads again in MiXCR, with one record for every CDR3 protein. The profile covers some 760,000 distinct CDR3 sequences, with 11% to 15% appearing a single time and roughly 10% taken by the ten largest. Study-wide findings and caveats: From stable hyperthyroidism, ophthalmopathy was set apart by a 13 V-J model.

Clinical symptoms, serum thyroxine, TRAb, thyroid ultrasound and orbital computed tomography informed diagnoses. The rearrangement uses TRBV5-1 and TRBJ2-5; tentatively, D is TRBD2 (6 bases). The clonotype was recovered from a woman aged 18 to 35 with Graves' hyperthyroidism. Sequenced input: blood. The CDR3 reads CASSRLRGETQYF. The CDR3 nucleotides are TGCGCCAGCAGCCGGCTGCGGGGAGAGACCCAGTACTTC.